The following is a TCR beta chain sequence with its context. The sample originates from a study of blood T cells in healthy people across ages. The authors ran a second PCR of 7 to 11 cycles using a sample-barcoded 5' primer and a J-beta primer mix. TCRdb re-called the 5' RACE reads with MiXCR, one entry per CDR3 protein. This sample has roughly 800,000 distinct CDR3 sequences, with about 55% found just once. Trimming shortened V by 6 bases and J by 3 bases, and 5 bases separated the two germline ends. The CDR3 length is 11 residues. Germline V CDR1 and CDR2: MNHEY, SVGEGT. This rearrangement joins TRBV6-2 or TRBV6-3 to TRBJ1-1; D ambiguous. This TCR derives from a man older than 75 in good health. Material for sequencing was blood. The CDR3, as DNA: TGTGCCAGCAGAACGGACACTGAAGCTTTCTTT. This translates into CASRTDTEAFF.